This TCR beta chain stems from a study of T-cell reconstitution after alpha-beta-depleted transplantation in children. Findings and caveats of the study: Two months or so post-transplant, alpha-beta T cells reportedly derived from several hundred expanded graft clones. T-cell counts and diversity at one year following transplant were attributed mainly to newly produced T cells. Recipient T cells and thymic progenitors that survived were the source of the high TCRbeta diversity seen at day 60 in some patients.

This clonotype was picked up many times. Its antigen is still unknown. Unique molecular identifiers tagged the TCRbeta library. TCRdb re-derived calls from the PCR reads in MiXCR, one entry per CDR3 protein. The sample records a few hundred thousand distinct CDR3 sequences, 11% being singletons. This CDR3 has 14 residues. J was trimmed by 3 bases and V by 2 bases; bases with no gene match: 2. Germline V lookup: CDR1 MNHEY, CDR2 SVGAGI. J is TRBJ2-5 and V is TRBV6-5, with 8 bases that match TRBD2. The source was peripheral blood, collected 180 days after TCRalphabeta/CD19-depleted stem cell transplant. The sequence derives from a male patient between 2 and 10 years old who had a stem cell transplant for chronic granulomatous disease, so the T cells may come from the graft donor. In DNA, the CDR3 is TGTGCCAGCAGTTACCCGGGGGGGGAAGAGACCCAGTACTTC. This encodes CASSYPGGEETQYF.